The next 27 T cell receptor beta chains were all read from a single sample in a study of neurological immune-mediated disorders. TCRdb reprocessed the 5' RACE reads with MiXCR, giving one entry per CDR3 protein. The sample lists about 66,000 distinct CDR3 sequences; 3.4% were seen once. Sequencing input: PBMCs. The receptors stem from a man aged 35 to 55 with multiple sclerosis.

Concerning this clonotype: This may come from a read error, since a much larger clone is one base off. CDR3 coding DNA: TGTGCCACCAGTGAGTCGGGGGACAAAAACATTCAGTACTTC. Protein product: CATSESGDKNIQYF. This chain links TRBV10-3 with TRBJ2-4; D possibly corresponds to TRBD2 (6 bases). The V gene's germline CDR1 is ENHRY and CDR2 SYGVKD. This CDR3 comprises 14 residues.

This clonotype was found many times. This chain uses TRBV7-9 with TRBJ1-5; the D gene is possibly TRBD1 (5 bases). Germline V lookup: CDR1 SEHNR, CDR2 FQNEAQ (reference sequence). The length of the CDR3 is 13 residues. Trimming took 6 bases from V and 5 from J, leaving 11 bases between them. DNA of the CDR3: TGTGCCAGCAGTTTTGGACAACATCAGCCCCAGCATTTT. Its translation: CASSFGQHQPQHF.

This clonotype was seen ten or more times. This chain uses TRBV7-8 with TRBJ2-2; TRBD1 agrees at 9 bases. In germline, CDR1 is SGHVS, CDR2 FQNEAQ. There are 15 residues in the CDR3. The V segment lost 3 bases and the J segment 7 bases; nucleotides outside the gene matches: 6. Here the CDR3 DNA reads TGTGCCAGCAGCTTTATTACAGGGGGCTTCGGGGAGCTGTTTTTT. The encoded protein is CASSFITGGFGELFF.

This clonotype was found many times. The rearrangement links TRBV24-1 to TRBJ2-3; D possibly corresponds to TRBD2 (5 bases). The CDR3 spans 15 residues. Germline CDR1 reads KGHDR; CDR2 reads SFDVKD. The germline V and J ends were trimmed by 7 bases and 3 bases, with 16 bases remaining between them. The CDR3 nucleotides read TGTGCCACCAGCCCGGGGTGGGGTAATACAGATACGCAGTATTTT. This sequence encodes CATSPGWGNTDTQYF.

This clonotype was recorded many times. The V and J genes are TRBV20-1 and TRBJ2-3; 9 bases line up with TRBD2. The CDR3 is 16 residues long. The J segment lost 1 base and the V segment lost 4 bases, leaving 9 bases of the junction unmatched. In germline, CDR1 is DFQATT, CDR2 SNEGSKA (reference sequence). Here the CDR3 reads CSAIWAASGGTDTQYF. In DNA, the CDR3 is TGCAGTGCTATTTGGGCGGCTAGCGGGGGCACAGATACGCAGTATTTT.

The table lists this clonotype with many counts. This chain links TRBV7-6 with TRBJ2-7; 9 nucleotides line up with TRBD2. The CDR3 is 15 residues long. Trimming cost V 5 bases and J 7 bases; bases outside gene matches: 12. Germline loops: CDR1 SGHVS, CDR2 FNYEAQ. This CDR3 reads CASSAPPSGDREQYF. Here the CDR3 DNA reads TGTGCCAGCAGCGCCCCCCCTAGCGGGGATAGAGAGCAGTACTTC.

This clonotype has at least ten counts. The genes are TRBV20-1 and TRBJ1-2; TRBD1 is a possible D gene (5 bases). This CDR3 is built from 15 residues. The V end lost 5 bases, the J end lost 0 bases, and 16 bases lay between the germline ends. Germline V gene lookup returns CDR1 DFQATT and CDR2 SNEGSKA (reference sequence). The CDR3 loop reads CSAWAIGGSNYGYTF. The DNA for the CDR3 is TGCAGTGCTTGGGCCATTGGGGGATCTAACTATGGCTACACCTTC.

This clonotype was seen many times. The genes are TRBV7-2 and TRBJ2-2, with no clear D. This CDR3 contains 14 residues. The V and J ends lost 2 bases and 6 bases respectively, with 10 bases between them. Per germline, CDR1 SGHTA and CDR2 FQGNSA. CDR3 nucleotides: TGTGCCAGCAGCTTAAGATATGGGCCCGGGGAGCTGTTTTTT. It is translated as CASSLRYGPGELFF. The whole variable domain, remainder taken from reference TRBV7-2 and TRBJ2-2, is GAGVSQSPSNKVTEKGKDVELRCDPISGHTALYWYRQSLGQGLEFLIYFQGNSAPDKSGLPSDRFSAERTGGSVSTLTIQRTQQEDSAVYLCASSLRYGPGELFFGEGSRLTVL.

This clonotype showed up many times. The chain couples TRBV25-1 to TRBJ2-3; D is unresolved. The CDR3 length is 13 residues. Germline V gene data show CDR1 as MGHDK and CDR2 as SYGVNS. V was pared by 2 bases and J by 4 bases, with 7 bases between. The CDR3 bases are TGTGCCAGCAGTGAACAGCTAGCAGATACGCAGTATTTT. As protein: CASSEQLADTQYF. Combining the CDR3 with reference TRBV25-1 and TRBJ2-3 gives the whole variable domain EADIYQTPRYLVIGTGKKITLECSQTMGHDKMYWYQQDPGMELHLIHYSYGVNSTEKGDLSSESTVSRIRTEHFPLTLESARPSHTSQYLCASSEQLADTQYFGPGTRLTVL.

This clonotype was seen many times. The chain has TRBV12-3 or TRBV12-4 and TRBJ1-1; D uncertain. Trimming took off 2 bases at V and 10 bases at J, with 8 bases between the two ends. The CDR3 is made up of 11 amino acids. CDR3: CASSLNFIAFF. CDR3 coding DNA: TGTGCCAGCAGTTTAAATTTTATAGCTTTCTTT.

The sample holds many counts of this clonotype. The rearrangement joins TRBV3-1 to TRBJ2-5; 11 nucleotides match TRBD2. V lost 4 bases, J lost 2 bases, and 3 bases stayed unmatched. CDR1 LGHDT and CDR2 YNNKEL come from the germline V gene (reference sequence). The CDR3 covers 15 residues. The CDR3 sequence is CASSPRLAGQETQYF. For the CDR3, the DNA is TGTGCCAGCAGCCCCCGACTAGCGGGACAAGAGACCCAGTACTTC.

The table lists this clonotype with many counts. The chain has TRBV18 and TRBJ2-7; D could derive from TRBD1 or TRBD2 (5 bases each). CDR1 and CDR2 (germline): KGHSH, LQKENI. The CDR3 extends over 14 amino acids. Between the trimmed V and J ends, which lost 3 bases and 7 bases, there was a span of 16 bases. The CDR3 region is CASSPDFGEGEQYF. CDR3 bases: TGTGCCAGCTCACCGGACTTTGGAGAGGGGGAGCAGTACTTC.

This clonotype occurred many times. CDR3 DNA: TGTGCCATCAGTGAGCCGGGACTCCGGCTCAATGAGCAGTTCTTC. Translated, it gives CAISEPGLRLNEQFF. This chain joins TRBV10-3 and TRBJ2-1; a possible D gene is TRBD2 (6 bases). This CDR3 region has 15 residues. V shed 2 bases and J shed 6 bases, with 14 bases lying between them. Germline V lookup: CDR1 ENHRY, CDR2 SYGVKD.

The DNA of the CDR3 is TGTGCAAGTCGCTTAGAGAAGGGACGCAAGTCCTCTGGGGCCAACGTCCTGACTTTC. Its translation: CASRLEKGRKSSGANVLTF. The V and J genes are TRBV12-2 and TRBJ2-6; the DNA was not used to check the table's D call, TRBD2. TRBV12-2 is a documented pseudogene. The CDR3 loop spans 19 amino acids.

This clonotype was counted between two and nine times. This CDR3 is CASSLRLSHVGPGGTEAFF. The CDR3, as DNA: TGTGCCAGCAGTTTACGGTTGTCCCATGTAGGGCCCGGGGGCACTGAAGCTTTCTTT. The chain combines TRBV12-3 or TRBV12-4 with TRBJ1-1, with D perhaps TRBD1 (5 bases). Between the trimmed V and J ends, which lost 2 bases and 4 bases, there was a span of 26 bases. The CDR3 length is 19 residues.

This clonotype has at least ten counts. The chain recombines TRBV6-5 with TRBJ1-1; D is perhaps TRBD1 (5 bases). This CDR3 comprises 12 residues. V was cut by 5 bases and J by 4 bases, with 8 bases left in between. Germline V gene data show CDR1 as MNHEY and CDR2 as SVGAGI. The CDR3 bases are TGTGCCAGCAGTAACAGGTTCACTGAAGCTTTCTTT. It codes for CASSNRFTEAFF.

Many counts were recorded for this clonotype. The chain links TRBV6-5 to TRBJ2-5; D is uncertain. V lost 0 bases to trimming and J lost 2 bases, with 10 bases between them. The germline V gene encodes CDR1 MNHEY and CDR2 SVGAGI. This CDR3 has 15 amino acids. CDR3 sequence: CASSYSTMGQETQYF. The CDR3 region has the DNA TGTGCCAGCAGTTACTCCACCATGGGTCAAGAGACCCAGTACTTC.

This clonotype came up many times. This chain uses TRBV20-1 with TRBJ2-6; 9 bases are shared with TRBD1. Germline trimming cut 2 bases from V and 0 bases from J; bases unmatched to any gene: 5. The CDR3 extends over 17 amino acids. CDR1 is DFQATT, CDR2 SNEGSKA, per germline (reference sequence). CDR3 in DNA: TGCAGTGCTAGAACAGGGGGCCAAAGCTCTGGGGCCAACGTCCTGACTTTC. This encodes CSARTGGQSSGANVLTF.

In its sample, this clonotype was seen many times. The chain employs TRBV7-9 and TRBJ2-1; 8 nucleotides agree with TRBD2. Trimming removed 1 base from V and 9 bases from J; junction bases left unmatched: 5. The CDR3 has 14 residues. The V gene's germline CDR1 is SEHNR and CDR2 FQNEAQ (reference sequence). This CDR3 reads CASSLGASGFEQFF. CDR3 DNA: TGTGCCAGCAGCTTAGGGGCTAGCGGGTTTGAGCAGTTCTTC.

This clonotype came up many times. This chain joins TRBV7-8 and TRBJ1-5; TRBD1 is a possible D gene (6 bases). CDR1 and CDR2 (germline): SGHVS, FQNEAQ. The CDR3 has 15 amino acids. V gave up 4 bases and J gave up 5 bases, with 15 bases separating them. The CDR3 DNA is TGTGCCAGCAGCTCCCGCTGGACAGCCGATCAGCCCCAGCATTTT. It codes for CASSSRWTADQPQHF.

This clonotype was seen at least ten times. The chain employs TRBV29-1 and TRBJ1-3; D possibly corresponds to TRBD1 (5 bases). This CDR3 spans 13 amino acids. Germline V lookup: CDR1 SQVTM, CDR2 ANQGSEA. V lost 6 bases and J 3 bases, leaving 12 bases between the germline ends. DNA of the CDR3: TGCAGCGTCGAACAGGAGAATGGAAACACCATATATTTT. Protein product: CSVEQENGNTIYF.

This clonotype was detected ten times or more. V usage is TRBV28 and J usage is TRBJ1-6; TRBD1 agrees at 7 bases. V dropped 5 bases and J dropped 4; count of bases not matched to a gene: 8. Looked up from germline, CDR1 is MDHEN and CDR2 is SYDVKM. There are 16 residues in the CDR3. The CDR3 DNA sequence: TGTGCCAGCAGTCGACCGGGGGACAGTTATAATTCACCCCTCCACTTT. The encoded protein is CASSRPGDSYNSPLHF.

This clonotype was observed many times. This rearrangement joins TRBV7-2 to TRBJ1-5; tentatively, D is TRBD1 (5 bases). The germline V and J ends were trimmed by 1 base and 0 bases, with 10 bases remaining between them. Germline CDR1 and CDR2: SGHTA and FQGNSA. The CDR3 has 16 residues. CDR3 in amino acids: CASSLETGGSNQPQHF. CDR3 DNA sequence: TGTGCCAGCAGCTTAGAAACAGGTGGTAGCAATCAGCCCCAGCATTTT.

By share of the sample, this clonotype is medium-sized. The V call is TRBV10-3, the J call TRBJ2-5; 7 bases fit TRBD2. This CDR3 comprises 15 residues. Trimming took 10 bases from V and 1 from J; bases not matched to a gene: 12. Germline V gene sequence: CDR1 ENHRY, CDR2 SYGVKD. CDR3 nucleotides: TGTGCCACCCTGGGGGTGTCTAGCGGCCAAGAGACCCAGTACTTC. This encodes CATLGVSSGQETQYF.

In this sample, this clonotype turned up many times. The chain combines TRBV5-8 with TRBJ2-4; 10 bases line up with TRBD2. V dropped 4 bases and J dropped 6; count of bases not matched to a gene: 10. CDR1 is SGHTS and CDR2 is YDEGEE in the germline V gene. The CDR3 has 16 residues. The CDR3 bases are TGTGCCAGCAGCCTATTCCTAGCGGGAGAAGGAAACATTCAGTACTTC. Protein product: CASSLFLAGEGNIQYF.

This clonotype was detected ten times or more. This chain joins TRBV11-2 and TRBJ2-7; D gene uncertain. Trimming pared 1 base from V and 3 bases from J, leaving 7 bases between. The CDR3 spans 13 residues. Germline V CDR1 and CDR2: SGHAT, FQNNGV. The CDR3 sequence: CASSLAPDYEQYF. CDR3 nucleotides: TGTGCCAGCAGCTTAGCACCAGACTACGAGCAGTACTTC.

Written as DNA, the CDR3 is TGTGCCAGCAGCCCGAGACAGGGGGCGGATAGTGAGCAGTTCTTC. Its protein is CASSPRQGADSEQFF. The chain couples TRBV7-6 to TRBJ2-1; 10 bases map to TRBD1. With V trimmed by 5 bases and J by 9 bases, 10 bases remained unmatched. Per the germline V gene, CDR1 is SGHVS and CDR2 is FNYEAQ. This CDR3 comprises 15 residues. Based on the CDR3 plus reference TRBV7-6 and TRBJ2-1, the full variable domain is GAGVSQSPRYKVTKRGQDVALRCDPISGHVSLYWYRQALGQGPEFLTYFNYEAQQDKSGLPNDRFSAERPEGSISTLTIQRTEQRDSAMYRCASSPRQGADSEQFFGPGTRLTVL.